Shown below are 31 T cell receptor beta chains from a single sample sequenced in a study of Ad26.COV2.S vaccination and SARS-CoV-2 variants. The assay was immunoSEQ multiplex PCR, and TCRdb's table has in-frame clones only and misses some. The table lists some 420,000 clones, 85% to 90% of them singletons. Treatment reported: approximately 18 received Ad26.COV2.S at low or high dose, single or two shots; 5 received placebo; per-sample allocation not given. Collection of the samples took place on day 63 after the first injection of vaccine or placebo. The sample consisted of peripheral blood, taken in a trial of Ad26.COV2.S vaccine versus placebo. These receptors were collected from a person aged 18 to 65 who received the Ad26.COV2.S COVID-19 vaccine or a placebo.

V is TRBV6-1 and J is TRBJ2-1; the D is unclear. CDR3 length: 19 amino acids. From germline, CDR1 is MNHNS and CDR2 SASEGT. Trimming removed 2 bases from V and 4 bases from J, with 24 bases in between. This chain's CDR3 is CASSEPVYGSLRGYNEQFF. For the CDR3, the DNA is TGTGCCAGCAGTGAACCGGTTTACGGTTCCTTACGAGGTTACAATGAGCAGTTCTTC.

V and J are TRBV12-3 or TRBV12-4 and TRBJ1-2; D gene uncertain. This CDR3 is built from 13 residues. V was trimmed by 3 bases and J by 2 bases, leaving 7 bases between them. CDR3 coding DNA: TGTGCCAGCAGTTTTTTGGACAACTATGGCTACACCTTC. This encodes CASSFLDNYGYTF.

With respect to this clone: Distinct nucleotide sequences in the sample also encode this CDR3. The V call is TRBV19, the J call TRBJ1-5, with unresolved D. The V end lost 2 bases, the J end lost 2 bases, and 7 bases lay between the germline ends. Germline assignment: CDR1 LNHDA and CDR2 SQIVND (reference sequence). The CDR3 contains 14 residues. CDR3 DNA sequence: TGTGCCAGTAGTATAACCGGAGGCAATCAGCCCCAGCATTTT. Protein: CASSITGGNQPQHF.

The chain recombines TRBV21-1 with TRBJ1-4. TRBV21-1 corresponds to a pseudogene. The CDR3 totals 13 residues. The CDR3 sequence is CANNIRGGEKLFF. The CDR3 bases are TGTGCCAACAATATACGGGGGGGCGAAAAACTGTTTTTT.

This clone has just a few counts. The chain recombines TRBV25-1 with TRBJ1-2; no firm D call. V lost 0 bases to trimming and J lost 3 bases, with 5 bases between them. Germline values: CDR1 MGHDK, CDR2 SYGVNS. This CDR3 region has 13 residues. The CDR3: CASSEYADYGYTF. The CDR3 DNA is TGTGCCAGCAGTGAATACGCGGACTATGGCTACACCTTC.

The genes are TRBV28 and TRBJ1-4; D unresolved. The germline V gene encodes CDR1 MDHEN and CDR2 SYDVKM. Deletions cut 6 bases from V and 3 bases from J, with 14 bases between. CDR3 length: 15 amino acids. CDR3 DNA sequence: TGTGCCAGCAGCGAGCCGGGTCCTTCTAATGAAAAACTGTTTTTT. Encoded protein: CASSEPGPSNEKLFF.

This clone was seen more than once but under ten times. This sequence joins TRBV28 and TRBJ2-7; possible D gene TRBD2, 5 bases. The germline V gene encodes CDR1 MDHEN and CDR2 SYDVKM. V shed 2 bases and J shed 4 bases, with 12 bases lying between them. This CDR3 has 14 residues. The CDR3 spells CASSLRLIGYEQYF. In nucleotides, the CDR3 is TGTGCCAGCAGTTTACGACTAATAGGATACGAGCAGTACTTC.

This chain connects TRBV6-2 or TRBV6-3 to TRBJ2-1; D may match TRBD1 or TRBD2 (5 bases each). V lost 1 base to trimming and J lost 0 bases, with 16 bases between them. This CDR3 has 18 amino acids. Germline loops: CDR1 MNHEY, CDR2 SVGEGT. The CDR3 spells CASSYFNRRDLSYNEQFF. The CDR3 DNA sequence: TGTGCCAGCAGTTACTTCAATAGACGGGACCTCTCCTACAATGAGCAGTTCTTC.

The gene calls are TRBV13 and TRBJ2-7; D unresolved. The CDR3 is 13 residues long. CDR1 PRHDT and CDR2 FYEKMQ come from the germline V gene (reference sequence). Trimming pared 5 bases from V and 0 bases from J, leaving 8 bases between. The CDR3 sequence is CASSRERSYEQYF. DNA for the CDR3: TGTGCCAGCAGCAGGGAACGCTCCTACGAGCAGTACTTC.

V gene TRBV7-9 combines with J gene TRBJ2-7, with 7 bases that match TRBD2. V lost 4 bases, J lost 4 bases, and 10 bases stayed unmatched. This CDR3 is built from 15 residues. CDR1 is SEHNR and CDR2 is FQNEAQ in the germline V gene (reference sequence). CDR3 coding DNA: TGTGCCAGCAGCTCCCGGAGGGAGGGCAGGTACGAGCAGTACTTC. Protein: CASSSRREGRYEQYF.

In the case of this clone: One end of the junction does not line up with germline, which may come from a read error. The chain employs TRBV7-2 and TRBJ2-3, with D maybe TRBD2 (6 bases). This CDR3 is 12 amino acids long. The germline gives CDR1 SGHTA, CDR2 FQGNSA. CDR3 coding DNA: TGTGCCAGCACCTTAGCGGCAGATACGCAGTATTTT. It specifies CASTLAADTQYF. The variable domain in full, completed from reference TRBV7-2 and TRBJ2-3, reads GAGVSQSPSNKVTEKGKDVELRCDPISGHTALYWYRQSLGQGLEFLIYFQGNSAPDKSGLPSDRFSAERTGGSVSTLTIQRTQQEDSAVYLCASTLAADTQYFGPGTRLTVL.

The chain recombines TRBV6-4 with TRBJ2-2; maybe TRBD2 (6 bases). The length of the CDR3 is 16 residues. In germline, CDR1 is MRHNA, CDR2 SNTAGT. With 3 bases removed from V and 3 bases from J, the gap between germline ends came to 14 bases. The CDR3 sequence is CASSEASAPDTGELFF. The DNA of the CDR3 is TGTGCCAGCAGTGAGGCTAGCGCGCCCGACACCGGGGAGCTGTTTTTT.

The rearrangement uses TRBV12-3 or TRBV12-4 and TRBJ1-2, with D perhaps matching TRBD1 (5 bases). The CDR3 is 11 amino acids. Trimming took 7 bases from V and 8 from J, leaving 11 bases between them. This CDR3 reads CASIAGGGYTF. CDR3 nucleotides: TGTGCCAGCATCGCGGGGGGAGGCTACACCTTC.

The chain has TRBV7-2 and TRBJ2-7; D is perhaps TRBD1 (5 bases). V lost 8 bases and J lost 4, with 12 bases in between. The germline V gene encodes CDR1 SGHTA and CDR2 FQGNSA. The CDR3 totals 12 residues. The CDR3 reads CASRAGPYEQYF. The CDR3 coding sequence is TGTGCCAGCCGGGCAGGGCCATACGAGCAGTACTTC.

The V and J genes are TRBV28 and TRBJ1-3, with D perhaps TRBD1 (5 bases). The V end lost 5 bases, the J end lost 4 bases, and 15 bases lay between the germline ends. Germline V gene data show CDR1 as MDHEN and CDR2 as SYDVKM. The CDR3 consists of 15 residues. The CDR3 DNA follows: TGTGCCAGCAGTCGATACGGGGCCTCGGGAAACACCATATATTTT. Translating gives CASSRYGASGNTIYF.

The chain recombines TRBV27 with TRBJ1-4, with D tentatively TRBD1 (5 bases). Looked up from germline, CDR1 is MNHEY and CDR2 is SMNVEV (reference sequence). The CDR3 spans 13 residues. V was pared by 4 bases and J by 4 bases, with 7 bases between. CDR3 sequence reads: CASSWGGNEKLFF. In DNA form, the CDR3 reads TGTGCCAGCAGTTGGGGGGGTAATGAAAAACTGTTTTTT. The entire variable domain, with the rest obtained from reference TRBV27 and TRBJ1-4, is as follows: EAQVTQNPRYLITVTGKKLTVTCSQNMNHEYMSWYRQDPGLGLRQIYYSMNVEVTDKGDVPEGYKVSRKEKRNFPLILESPSPNQTSLYFCASSWGGNEKLFFGSGTQLSVL.

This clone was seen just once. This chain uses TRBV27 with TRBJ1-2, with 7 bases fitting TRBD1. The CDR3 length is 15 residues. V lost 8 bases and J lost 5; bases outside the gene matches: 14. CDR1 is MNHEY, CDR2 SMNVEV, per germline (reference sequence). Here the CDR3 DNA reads TGTGCCAGCGGGCCCATAGGAACAGGGGTTTATGGCTACACCTTC. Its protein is CASGPIGTGVYGYTF.

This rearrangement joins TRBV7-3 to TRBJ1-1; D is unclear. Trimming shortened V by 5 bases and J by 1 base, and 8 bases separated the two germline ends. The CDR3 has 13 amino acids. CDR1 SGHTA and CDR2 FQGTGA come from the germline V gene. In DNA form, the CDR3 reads TGTGCCAGCAGCCTAATACAGAACACTGAAGCTTTCTTT. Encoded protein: CASSLIQNTEAFF.

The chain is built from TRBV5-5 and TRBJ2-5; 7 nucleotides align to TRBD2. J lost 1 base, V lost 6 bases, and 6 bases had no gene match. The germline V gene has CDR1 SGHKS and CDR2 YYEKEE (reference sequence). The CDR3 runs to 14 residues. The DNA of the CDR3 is TGTGCCAGCACACGAGCGGGGCGCCAAGAGACCCAGTACTTC. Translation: CASTRAGRQETQYF.

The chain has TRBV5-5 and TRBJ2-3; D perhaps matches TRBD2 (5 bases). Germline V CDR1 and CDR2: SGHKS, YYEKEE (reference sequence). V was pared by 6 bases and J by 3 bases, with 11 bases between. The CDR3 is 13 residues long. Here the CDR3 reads CASTGAATDTQYF. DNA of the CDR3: TGTGCCAGCACTGGAGCGGCTACAGATACGCAGTATTTT.

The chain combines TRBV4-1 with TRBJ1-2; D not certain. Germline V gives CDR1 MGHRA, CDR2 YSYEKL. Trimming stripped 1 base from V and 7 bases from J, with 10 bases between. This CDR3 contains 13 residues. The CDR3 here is CASSQGVGFGYTF. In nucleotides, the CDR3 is TGCGCCAGCAGCCAAGGCGTAGGGTTTGGCTACACCTTC.

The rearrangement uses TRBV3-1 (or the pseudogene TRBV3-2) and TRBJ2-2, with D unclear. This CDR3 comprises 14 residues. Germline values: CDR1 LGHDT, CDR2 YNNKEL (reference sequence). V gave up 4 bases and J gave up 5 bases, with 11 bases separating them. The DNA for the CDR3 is TGTGCCAGCAGCCTCTCCCCGTTAACCGGGGAGCTGTTTTTT. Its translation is CASSLSPLTGELFF.

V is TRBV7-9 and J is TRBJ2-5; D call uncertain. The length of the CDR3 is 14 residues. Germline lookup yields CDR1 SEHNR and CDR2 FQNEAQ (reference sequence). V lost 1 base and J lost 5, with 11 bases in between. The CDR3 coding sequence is TGTGCCAGCAGCTTAGTACCGGACCGGGAGACCCAGTACTTC. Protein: CASSLVPDRETQYF.

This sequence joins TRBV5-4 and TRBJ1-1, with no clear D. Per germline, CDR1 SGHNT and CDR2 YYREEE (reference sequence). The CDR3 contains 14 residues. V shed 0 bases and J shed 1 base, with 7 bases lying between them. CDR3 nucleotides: TGTGCCAGCAGCTTGGCACGTAAGAACACTGAAGCTTTCTTT. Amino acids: CASSLARKNTEAFF.

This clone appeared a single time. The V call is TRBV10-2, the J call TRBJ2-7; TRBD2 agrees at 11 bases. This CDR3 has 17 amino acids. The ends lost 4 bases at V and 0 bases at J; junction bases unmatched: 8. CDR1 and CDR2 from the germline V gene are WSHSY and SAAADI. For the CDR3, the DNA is TGCGCCAGCAGTGGGGATTTAGCGGGGGGGTTCTCCTACGAGCAGTACTTC. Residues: CASSGDLAGGFSYEQYF.

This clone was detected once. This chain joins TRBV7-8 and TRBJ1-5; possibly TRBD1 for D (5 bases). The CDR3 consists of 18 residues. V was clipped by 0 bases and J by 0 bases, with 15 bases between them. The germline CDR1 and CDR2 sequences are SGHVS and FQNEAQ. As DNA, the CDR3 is TGTGCCAGCAGCTTAGCGGAGCCGGGACTCCATAGCAATCAGCCCCAGCATTTT. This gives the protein CASSLAEPGLHSNQPQHF.

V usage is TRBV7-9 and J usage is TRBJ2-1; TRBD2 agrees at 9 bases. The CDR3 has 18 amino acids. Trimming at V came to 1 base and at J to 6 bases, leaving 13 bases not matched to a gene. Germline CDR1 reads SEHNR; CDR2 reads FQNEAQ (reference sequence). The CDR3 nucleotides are TGTGCCAGCAGCTTAGAAGTAGTGAAACTAGCGGGCTTCAATGAGCAGTTCTTC. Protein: CASSLEVVKLAGFNEQFF.

The CDR3 region is CASSYSRQGNQDEQFF. In nucleotides, the CDR3 is TGTGCCAGCAGTTACTCTAGGCAGGGGAATCAAGATGAGCAGTTCTTC. The chain links TRBV6-6 to TRBJ2-1, with D maybe TRBD1 (6 bases). Germline V lookup: CDR1 MNHNY, CDR2 SVGAGI (reference sequence). The CDR3 runs 16 residues. With 0 bases removed from V and 8 bases from J, the gap between germline ends came to 17 bases.

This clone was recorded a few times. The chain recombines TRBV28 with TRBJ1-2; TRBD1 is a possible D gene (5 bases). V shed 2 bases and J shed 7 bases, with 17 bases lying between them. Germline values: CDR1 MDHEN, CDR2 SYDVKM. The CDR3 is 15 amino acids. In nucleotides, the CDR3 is TGTGCCAGCAGTTTAAGACGGCAGGGCGGAGCTGGCTACACCTTC. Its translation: CASSLRRQGGAGYTF.

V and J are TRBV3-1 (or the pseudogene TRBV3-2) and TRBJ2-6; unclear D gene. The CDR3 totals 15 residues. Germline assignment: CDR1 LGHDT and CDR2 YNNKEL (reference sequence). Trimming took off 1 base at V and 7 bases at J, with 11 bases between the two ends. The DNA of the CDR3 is TGTGCCAGCAGCCAAGTATCTACTCCCGCCAACGTCCTGACTTTC. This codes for CASSQVSTPANVLTF.

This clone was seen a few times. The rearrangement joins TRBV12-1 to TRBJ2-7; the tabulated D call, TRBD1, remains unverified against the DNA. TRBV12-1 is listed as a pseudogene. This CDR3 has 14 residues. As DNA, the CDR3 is TGTGCCGGACGTGGGACAGGGGCTTTTGGAGAGCAGTACTTC. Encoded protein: CAGRGTGAFGEQYF.